This T cell receptor beta chain was obtained from a study of blood T cells in healthy people across ages. The CDR3 consists of 15 residues. Trimming took 7 bases from V and 0 from J, leaving 12 bases between them. In germline, CDR1 is SNHLY, CDR2 FYNNEI. PCR was performed a second time for roughly 7 to 12 cycles using a sample-barcoded 5' primer and a J-beta primer mix. From the 5' RACE reads, TCRdb called clonotypes with MiXCR, one entry per CDR3 protein. The table has approximately 800,000 distinct CDR3 sequences, roughly 34% seen once. The TCR was taken from a man between 18 and 29 years old in good health. The chain has TRBV2 and TRBJ1-4; D is ambiguous. The sample was blood. CDR3 in DNA: TGTGCCAGCATACCCGGACGGACAACTAATGAAAAACTGTTTTTT. Protein: CASIPGRTTNEKLFF.